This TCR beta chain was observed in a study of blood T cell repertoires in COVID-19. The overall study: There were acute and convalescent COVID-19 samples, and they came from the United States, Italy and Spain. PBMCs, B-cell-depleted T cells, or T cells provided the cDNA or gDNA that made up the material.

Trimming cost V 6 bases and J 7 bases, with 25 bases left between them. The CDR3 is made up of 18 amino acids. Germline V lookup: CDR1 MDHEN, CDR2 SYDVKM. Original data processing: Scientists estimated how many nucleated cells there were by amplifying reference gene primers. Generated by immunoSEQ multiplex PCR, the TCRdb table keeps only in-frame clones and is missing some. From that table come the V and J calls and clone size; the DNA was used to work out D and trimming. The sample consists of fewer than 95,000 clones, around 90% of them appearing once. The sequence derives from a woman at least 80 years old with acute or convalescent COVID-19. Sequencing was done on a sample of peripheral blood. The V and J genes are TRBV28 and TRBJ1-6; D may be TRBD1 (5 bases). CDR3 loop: CASRPRRDLAGWNSPLHF. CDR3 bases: TGTGCCAGCAGACCAAGGAGGGACCTAGCGGGTTGGAATTCACCCCTCCACTTT.